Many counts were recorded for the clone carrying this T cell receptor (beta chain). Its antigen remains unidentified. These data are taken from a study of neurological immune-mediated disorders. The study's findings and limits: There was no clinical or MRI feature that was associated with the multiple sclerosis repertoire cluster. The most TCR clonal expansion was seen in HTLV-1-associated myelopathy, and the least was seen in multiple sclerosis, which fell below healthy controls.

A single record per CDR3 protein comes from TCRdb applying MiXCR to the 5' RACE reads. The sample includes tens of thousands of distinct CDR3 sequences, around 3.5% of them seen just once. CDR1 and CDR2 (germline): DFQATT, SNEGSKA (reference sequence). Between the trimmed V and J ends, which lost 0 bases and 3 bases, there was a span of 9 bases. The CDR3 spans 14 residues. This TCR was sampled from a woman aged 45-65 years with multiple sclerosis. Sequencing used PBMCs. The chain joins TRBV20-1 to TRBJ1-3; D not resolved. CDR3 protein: CSARDRQFGNTIYF. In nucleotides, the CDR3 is TGCAGTGCTAGAGATAGGCAGTTTGGAAACACCATATATTTT.